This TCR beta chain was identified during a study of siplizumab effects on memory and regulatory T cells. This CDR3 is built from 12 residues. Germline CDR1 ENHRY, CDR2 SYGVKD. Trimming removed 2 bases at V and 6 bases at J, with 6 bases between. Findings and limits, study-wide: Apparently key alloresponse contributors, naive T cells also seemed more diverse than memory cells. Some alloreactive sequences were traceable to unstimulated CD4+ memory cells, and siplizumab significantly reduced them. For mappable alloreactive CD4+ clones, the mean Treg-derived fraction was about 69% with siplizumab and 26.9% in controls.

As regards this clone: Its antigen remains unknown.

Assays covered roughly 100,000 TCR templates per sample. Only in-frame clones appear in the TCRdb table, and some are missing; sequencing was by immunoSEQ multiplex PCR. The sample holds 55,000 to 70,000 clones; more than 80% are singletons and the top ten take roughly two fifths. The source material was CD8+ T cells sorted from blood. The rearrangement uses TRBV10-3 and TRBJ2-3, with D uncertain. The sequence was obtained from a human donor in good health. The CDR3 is CAISEDIDTQYF. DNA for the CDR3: TGTGCCATCAGTGAGGACATCGATACGCAGTATTTT.